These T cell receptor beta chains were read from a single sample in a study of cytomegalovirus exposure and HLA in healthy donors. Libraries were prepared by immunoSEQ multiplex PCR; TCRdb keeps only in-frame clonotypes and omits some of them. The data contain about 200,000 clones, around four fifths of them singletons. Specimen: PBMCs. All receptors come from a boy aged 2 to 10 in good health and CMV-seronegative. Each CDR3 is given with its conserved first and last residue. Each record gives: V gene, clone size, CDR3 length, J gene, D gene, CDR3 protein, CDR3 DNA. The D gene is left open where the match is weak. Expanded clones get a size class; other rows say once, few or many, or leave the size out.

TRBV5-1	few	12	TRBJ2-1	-	CASSLVPEPQFF	TGCGCCAGCAGCTTGGTGCCAGAACCGCAGTTCTTC
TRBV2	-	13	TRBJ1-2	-	CASRGQAPYGYTF	TGTGCCAGCAGGGGACAAGCCCCTTATGGCTACACCTTC
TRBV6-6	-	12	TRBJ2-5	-	CASSPDRWEQYF	TGTGCCAGCAGCCCAGATCGGTGGGAGCAGTACTTC
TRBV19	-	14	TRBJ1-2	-	CASSIAGANYGYTF	TGTGCCAGTAGTATAGCAGGGGCTAACTATGGCTACACCTTC
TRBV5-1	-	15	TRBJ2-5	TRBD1	CASLGTGGAAETQYF	TGCGCCAGCTTGGGGACAGGGGGCGCCGCAGAGACCCAGTACTTC
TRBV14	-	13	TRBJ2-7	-	CASSRPGIREQYF	TGTGCCAGCAGCCGCCCAGGGATTCGGGAGCAGTACTTC
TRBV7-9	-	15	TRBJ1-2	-	CASSHDSRPGWGYTF	TGTGCCAGCAGCCACGACAGTAGACCGGGCTGGGGCTACACCTTC
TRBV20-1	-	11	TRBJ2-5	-	CSASPSETQYF	TGCAGTGCTAGTCCCTCCGAGACCCAGTACTTC
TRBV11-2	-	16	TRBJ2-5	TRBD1	CASSPLAGGLQETQYF	TGTGCCAGCAGCCCCTTGGCAGGGGGATTACAAGAGACCCAGTACTTC
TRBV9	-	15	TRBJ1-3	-	CASSAQGSDGNTIYF	TGTGCCAGCAGCGCACAGGGAAGCGATGGAAACACCATATATTTT
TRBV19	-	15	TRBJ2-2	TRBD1	CASSVPGQDTGELFF	TGTGCCAGTAGTGTTCCGGGACAGGACACCGGGGAGCTGTTTTTT
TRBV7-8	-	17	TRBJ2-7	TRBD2	CASSLAIGSGSSYEQYF	TGTGCCAGCAGCCTTGCTATAGGGAGCGGGAGCTCCTACGAGCAGTACTTC
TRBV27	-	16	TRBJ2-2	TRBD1	CASSLSGQGGPGELFF	TGTGCCAGCAGTTTATCGGGACAGGGGGGCCCCGGGGAGCTGTTTTTT
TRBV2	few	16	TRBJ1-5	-	CASSDLDSYSNQPQHF	TGTGCCAGCAGTGACCTCGACAGCTATAGCAATCAGCCCCAGCATTTT
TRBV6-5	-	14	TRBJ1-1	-	CASSPDSYNTEAFF	TGTGCCAGCAGTCCCGACAGCTACAACACTGAAGCTTTCTTT
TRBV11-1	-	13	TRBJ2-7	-	CASSLDNAYEQYF	TGTGCCAGCAGCTTGGACAACGCCTACGAGCAGTACTTC
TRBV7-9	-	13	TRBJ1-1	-	CASSSLWGAEAFF	TGTGCCAGCAGCTCCCTATGGGGCGCTGAAGCTTTCTTT
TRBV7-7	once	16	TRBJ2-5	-	CASSQTGGDRSETQYF	TGTGCTAGCAGCCAGACGGGCGGGGACCGCTCAGAGACCCAGTACTTC
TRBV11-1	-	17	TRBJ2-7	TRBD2	CASSLASQGLAVREQYF	TGTGCCAGCAGCTTAGCGTCCCAAGGACTAGCGGTTCGCGAGCAGTACTTC
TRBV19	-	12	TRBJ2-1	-	CASSVQGHEQFF	TGTGCCAGTAGTGTTCAGGGTCATGAGCAGTTCTTC
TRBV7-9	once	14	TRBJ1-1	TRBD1	CASSWGQTNTEAFF	TGTGCCAGCAGCTGGGGACAGACGAACACTGAAGCTTTCTTT
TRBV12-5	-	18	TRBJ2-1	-	CASGLALKGVRTPDEQFF	TGTGCTAGTGGTTTGGCCCTAAAGGGGGTAAGAACACCGGATGAGCAGTTCTTC
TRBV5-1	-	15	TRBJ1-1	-	CASSPTQGMNTEAFF	TGCGCCAGCAGCCCCACACAGGGCATGAACACTGAAGCTTTCTTT
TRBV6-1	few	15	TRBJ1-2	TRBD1	CASRGGVQGSYGYTF	TGTGCCAGCAGGGGTGGGGTACAGGGGAGTTATGGCTACACCTTC
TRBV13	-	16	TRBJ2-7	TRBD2	CASSRGLAGTLYEQYF	TGTGCCAGCAGCCGGGGACTAGCGGGGACCCTATACGAGCAGTACTTC
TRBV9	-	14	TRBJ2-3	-	CASRKGHIEDTQYF	TGTGCCAGCAGAAAAGGACACATAGAAGATACGCAGTATTTT
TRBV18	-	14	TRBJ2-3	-	CASSPPSGLDTQYF	TGTGCCAGCTCACCACCGAGCGGATTAGATACGCAGTATTTT
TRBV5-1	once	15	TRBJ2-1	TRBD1	CASSWNQGVNNEQFF	TGCGCCAGCAGCTGGAACCAGGGGGTCAACAATGAGCAGTTCTTC
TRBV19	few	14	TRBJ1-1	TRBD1	CASSFGTGISEAFF	TGTGCCAGTAGTTTCGGGACAGGGATCTCTGAAGCTTTCTTT
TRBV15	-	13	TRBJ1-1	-	CATSREVTGAAFF	TGTGCCACCAGCAGAGAAGTAACTGGGGCAGCTTTCTTT
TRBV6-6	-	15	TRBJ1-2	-	CASSYRAWRGYGYTF	TGTGCCAGCAGTTACAGGGCCTGGAGGGGTTATGGCTACACCTTC
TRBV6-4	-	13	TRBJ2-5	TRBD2	CASSVVAGETQYF	TGTGCCAGCAGTGTAGTAGCGGGAGAGACCCAGTACTTC